Below are 13 T cell receptor beta chains sequenced from a single sample in a study of blood T cell repertoires in COVID-19. Method: immunoSEQ multiplex PCR; TCRdb's copy keeps in-frame clones and lacks some. Here the sample spans some 260,000 clones, 80% to 95% being singletons. The sample consisted of PBMCs or T cells enriched from blood (not recorded which). These receptor sequences come from a woman in her late teens or twenties who had recovered from COVID-19.

The V gene is TRBV9, the J gene TRBJ2-7; 7 nucleotides align to TRBD2. V trimming: 1 base; J trimming: 2 bases; junction bases outside the gene matches: 6. The CDR3 length is 15 residues. Germline CDR1 is SGDLS and CDR2 is YYNGEE. The CDR3: CASSVRVAGPYEQYF. Here the CDR3 DNA reads TGTGCCAGCAGCGTAAGGGTAGCGGGTCCCTACGAGCAGTACTTC.

The chain joins TRBV28 to TRBJ1-2, with D unresolved. Germline V gene data show CDR1 as MDHEN and CDR2 as SYDVKM. Trimming took off 6 bases at V and 0 bases at J, with 8 bases between the two ends. The CDR3 totals 13 residues. In DNA, the CDR3 is TGTGCCAGCAGCCGGGAAGCTAACTATGGCTACACCTTC. It yields the protein CASSREANYGYTF.

V is TRBV21-1 and J is TRBJ2-5; TRBD1, the D gene given by the table, was not confirmed from the DNA. TRBV21-1 is a pseudogene segment. The CDR3 length is 21 residues. This CDR3 reads CASSKEKSTGTGLAGEETQYF. CDR3 DNA sequence: TGTGCCAGCAGCAAAGAGAAGAGCACCGGGACAGGGCTGGCAGGGGAAGAGACCCAGTACTTC.

This clone appeared once. The J gene is TRBJ1-5, the V gene TRBV6-5, with TRBD1 matching over 7 bases. The CDR3 is made up of 14 amino acids. Per germline, CDR1 MNHEY and CDR2 SVGAGI. With V trimmed by 10 bases and J by 2 bases, 8 bases remained unmatched. Written as DNA, the CDR3 is TGTGCCACAGGAAGAGGGGGCCGCAATCAGCCCCAGCATTTT. It is translated as CATGRGGRNQPQHF.

V usage is TRBV7-3 and J usage is TRBJ1-5; D call uncertain. Germline values: CDR1 SGHTA, CDR2 FQGTGA. The CDR3 loop spans 15 amino acids. The V end lost 2 bases, the J end lost 5 bases, and 13 bases lay between the germline ends. The CDR3 DNA sequence: TGTGCCAGCAGCTTAGTCGGAGCAGCAGATCAGCCCCAGCATTTT. The encoded protein is CASSLVGAADQPQHF. The full variable domain, completed using reference TRBV7-3 and TRBJ1-5, is GAGVSQTPSNKVTEKGKYVELRCDPISGHTALYWYRQSLGQGPEFLIYFQGTGAADDSGLPNDRFFAVRPEGSVSTLKIQRTERGDSAVYLCASSLVGAADQPQHFGDGTRLSIL.

To note about this clone: The same CDR3 can be traced to other DNA sequences in this sample. This chain joins TRBV5-1 and TRBJ1-4; 11 nucleotides line up with TRBD1. Germline V gene lookup returns CDR1 SGHRS and CDR2 YFSETQ. The CDR3 has 14 residues. The V segment lost 2 bases and the J segment 7 bases; nucleotides outside the gene matches: 1. The CDR3 DNA sequence: TGCGCCAGCAGCTTAGGGACAGGGGGTGAAAAACTGTTTTTT. Its protein is CASSLGTGGEKLFF.

The rearrangement links TRBV29-1 to TRBJ2-7, with 15 bases that match TRBD2. V dropped 4 bases and J dropped 6; count of bases not matched to a gene: 4. In germline, CDR1 is SQVTM, CDR2 ANQGSEA. The CDR3 totals 14 residues. The CDR3 loop is CSVAGLAGGGEQYF. The CDR3 DNA reads TGCAGCGTTGCGGGACTAGCGGGAGGAGGCGAGCAGTACTTC.

J is TRBJ1-1 and V is TRBV5-4, with TRBD1 as a possible D gene (6 bases). This CDR3 has 16 amino acids. From germline, CDR1 is SGHNT and CDR2 YYREEE (reference sequence). With 4 bases removed from V and 4 bases from J, the gap between germline ends came to 20 bases. This CDR3 is CASSPYSGGGTTEAFF. In nucleotides, the CDR3 is TGTGCCAGCAGCCCGTACTCGGGGGGGGGCACCACTGAAGCTTTCTTT.

V and J are TRBV4-1 and TRBJ1-1; no definite D call. The germline CDR1 and CDR2 sequences are MGHRA and YSYEKL. The V end was cut by 0 bases, the J end by 2 bases, with 16 bases between. The CDR3 is 17 amino acids. The CDR3 DNA is TGCGCCAGCAGCCAAGATCGGGTTAGTTTGCGAAACACTGAAGCTTTCTTT. Amino acid sequence: CASSQDRVSLRNTEAFF.

The J gene is TRBJ1-1, the V gene TRBV5-1, with D hard to call. Germline CDR1 is SGHRS and CDR2 is YFSETQ. Deletions cut 2 bases from V and 0 bases from J, with 8 bases between. This CDR3 comprises 14 residues. In DNA, the CDR3 is TGCGCCAGCAGCTTCGAACAGTTGAACACTGAAGCTTTCTTT. Translated, it gives CASSFEQLNTEAFF. Full variable domain (outside the CDR3, taken from reference TRBV5-1 and TRBJ1-1): KAGVTQTPRYLIKTRGQQVTLSCSPISGHRSVSWYQQTPGQGLQFLFEYFSETQRNKGNFPGRFSGRQFSNSRSEMNVSTLELGDSALYLCASSFEQLNTEAFFGQGTRLTVV.

The rearrangement joins TRBV5-1 to TRBJ2-3, with D maybe TRBD2 (6 bases). Germline values: CDR1 SGHRS, CDR2 YFSETQ. V lost 2 bases and J lost 6, with 16 bases in between. The CDR3 loop spans 15 amino acids. CDR3 DNA: TGCGCCAGCAGCTTCCCTTATGGGGCGGGGGATACGCAGTATTTT. This codes for CASSFPYGAGDTQYF.

The rearrangement uses TRBV28 and TRBJ1-1; 9 bases are a match to TRBD1. The CDR3 is 14 residues long. CDR1 MDHEN and CDR2 SYDVKM come from the germline V gene. With V trimmed by 2 bases and J by 11 bases, 9 bases remained unmatched. The CDR3 DNA sequence: TGTGCCAGCAGTTTACCCGGGACAGGGTATTCGGCTTTCTTT. Protein sequence: CASSLPGTGYSAFF.

The chain combines TRBV4-2 with TRBJ1-3; possible D gene TRBD1, 6 bases. The V end was cut by 4 bases, the J end by 3 bases, with 13 bases between. CDR3 length: 15 residues. Germline V gene data show CDR1 as LGHNA and CDR2 as YNFKEQ. This CDR3 reads CASSPDRRSGNTIYF. The DNA for the CDR3 is TGTGCCAGCAGCCCTGACAGGAGGAGTGGAAACACCATATATTTT.